Shown below are 5 T cell receptor beta chains from a single sample sequenced in a study of early T cells in non-severe SARS-CoV-2 infection. TCRdb ran MiXCR on the 5' RACE reads and lists one entry per CDR3 protein. The sample has more than 20,000 distinct CDR3 sequences, around 5.1% seen once; the top ten hold 2.4%. Sequencing used whole blood. Receptors originate from an adult who was a healthcare worker with PCR-confirmed SARS-CoV-2 infection or an uninfected control (not recorded which).

This clonotype has only a few counts. The chain carries TRBV10-2 and TRBJ2-7; 7 bases align to TRBD1. The CDR3 spans 16 residues. Germline CDR1 reads WSHSY; CDR2 reads SAAADI. With 2 bases clipped from V and 2 bases from J, the junction kept 9 bases outside the gene matches. CDR3 in DNA: TGCGCCAGCAGTGAGCTTGGGACAGTGATTGCCTACGAGCAGTACTTC. Translated: CASSELGTVIAYEQYF.

The V call is TRBV7-9, the J call TRBJ2-3, with D possibly called TRBD1 or TRBD2 (5 bases each). Germline V gives CDR1 SEHNR, CDR2 FQNEAQ (reference sequence). The CDR3 is made up of 16 amino acids. V was pared by 5 bases and J by 0 bases, with 15 bases between. DNA for the CDR3: TGTGCCAGCAGCCCAGGGACCTTCACTAGCACAGATACGCAGTATTTT. Translating gives CASSPGTFTSTDTQYF.

The J gene is TRBJ2-2, the V gene TRBV12-3 or TRBV12-4; D not resolved. CDR3 length equals 13 residues. V was trimmed by 5 bases and J by 3 bases, leaving 7 bases between them. The CDR3 protein is CASSIYDTGELFF. The CDR3 DNA sequence: TGTGCCAGCAGTATTTACGACACCGGGGAGCTGTTTTTT.

The sample holds a few counts of this clonotype. The chain carries TRBV4-3 and TRBJ2-1; D unresolved. Germline V gives CDR1 LGHNA, CDR2 YSLEER. The CDR3 length is 13 residues. Trimming removed 1 base from V and 7 bases from J, with 8 bases in between. CDR3 loop: CASSQGLLNEQFF. CDR3 in DNA: TGCGCCAGCAGCCAAGGCCTTCTTAATGAGCAGTTCTTC.

The chain uses TRBV18 and TRBJ1-5, with D perhaps matching TRBD1 (5 bases). The V end was cut by 2 bases, the J end by 3 bases, with 14 bases between. CDR1 is KGHSH and CDR2 is LQKENI in the germline V gene. This CDR3 has 16 residues. This CDR3 reads CASSPGATTLNQPQHF. For the CDR3, the DNA is TGTGCCAGCTCACCAGGGGCGACCACCCTCAATCAGCCCCAGCATTTT.